This passage covers 8 T cell receptor beta chains from one sample sequenced in a study of breast tumors, draining lymph nodes, adjacent tissues. MiXCR, run by TCRdb on the multiplex PCR reads, gives a single entry per CDR3 protein. Of about 52,000 distinct CDR3 sequences in the sample, approximately 45% were seen once. Sequencing was performed on breast tumor tissue. The source is a female donor with breast cancer. Some clones in this sample may be carry-over from other donors' samples.

The chain employs TRBV15 and TRBJ1-5, with D possibly being TRBD1 (5 bases). Deletions cut 0 bases from V and 1 base from J, with 10 bases between. Germline-derived CDR1 and CDR2 are LNHNV and YYDKDF (reference sequence). The CDR3 contains 16 residues. Written as DNA, the CDR3 is TGTGCCACCAGCAGAGATCCGGGGGGGAGCAATCAGCCCCAGCATTTT. It codes for CATSRDPGGSNQPQHF.

This clonotype appeared many times. This rearrangement joins TRBV2 to TRBJ2-3; no clear D. The V gene's germline CDR1 is SNHLY and CDR2 FYNNEI. With 5 bases removed from V and 2 bases from J, the gap between germline ends came to 11 bases. The CDR3 extends over 14 amino acids. The CDR3 reads CASSRVAATDTQYF. In DNA form, the CDR3 reads TGTGCCAGCAGTCGTGTCGCGGCCACAGATACGCAGTATTTT.

This clonotype occurred a few times. It may be a read error: a sequence one base away is much more abundant. The V call is TRBV20-1, the J call TRBJ2-3; D unresolved. Germline V lookup: CDR1 DFQATT, CDR2 SNEGSKA (reference sequence). CDR3 length equals 11 residues. The CDR3 coding sequence is TGCAGTGCTGCTCAACAAGATACGCAGTCTTTT. Translation gives CSAAQQDTQSF.

V gene TRBV20-1 combines with J gene TRBJ2-5, with 15 bases identical to TRBD2. Germline CDR1 reads DFQATT; CDR2 reads SNEGSKA (reference sequence). This CDR3 spans 16 amino acids. The V gene end was trimmed by 4 bases and the J gene end by 5 bases; junction bases not matched to a gene: 8. Here the CDR3 DNA reads TGCAGTGCTACCGGACTAGCGGGAGGGTTAGGGGAGACCCAGTACTTC. Its translation: CSATGLAGGLGETQYF.

Worth noting for this clonotype: The CDR3 carries no conserved terminal phenylalanine or tryptophan, so it likely arises from a read error. The rearrangement uses TRBV20-1 and TRBJ2-5; 10 nucleotides align to TRBD2. The germline gives CDR1 DFQATT, CDR2 SNEGSKA (reference sequence). This CDR3 is 15 amino acids long. The junction had 7 bases not matched to a gene; V was cut back by 1 base and J by 5 bases. This CDR3 is CSARVLAGEIETQYS. The CDR3 DNA reads TGCAGTGCTAGAGTGCTAGCGGGAGAAATTGAGACCCAGTACTCC.

This clonotype was detected many times. The chain carries TRBV20-1 and TRBJ2-3; D possibly corresponds to TRBD2 (5 bases). Germline lookup yields CDR1 DFQATT and CDR2 SNEGSKA (reference sequence). The V gene lost 3 bases and the J gene lost 6 bases, with 22 bases spanning the gap. The CDR3 is made up of 16 amino acids. This CDR3 is CSASSALDVGVDTQYF. In DNA, the CDR3 is TGCAGTGCTAGTAGCGCTTTAGATGTCGGGGTGGATACGCAGTATTTT.

V gene TRBV10-1 combines with J gene TRBJ2-3; 10 nucleotides agree with TRBD2. CDR3 length: 18 residues. Germline CDR1 WNHNN, CDR2 SYGVQD (reference sequence). The ends lost 2 bases at V and 3 bases at J; junction bases unmatched: 11. The CDR3 reads CASSEGRVAGGRTDTQYF. CDR3 sequence (DNA): TGCGCCAGCAGTGAGGGGAGGGTAGCGGGAGGTCGAACAGATACGCAGTATTTT.

This clonotype showed up many times. V is TRBV12-3 or TRBV12-4 and J is TRBJ1-1; D not resolved. V lost 6 bases, J lost 1 base, and 9 bases lay in between. The CDR3 is 13 amino acids. CDR3 sequence reads: CASSSQPNTEAFF. The DNA for the CDR3 is TGTGCCAGCAGCTCCCAGCCGAACACTGAAGCTTTCTTT.